A selection of T cell receptor beta chains follows, all from one sample in a study of monozygotic twins with inflammatory bowel disease. Following a re-call of the 5' RACE reads, TCRdb has one entry per CDR3 protein and lacks DNA. The listing records nearly 450,000 distinct CDR3 sequences. The sequencing input was blood. These receptors came from a human donor with ulcerative colitis or Crohn's disease, or a healthy co-twin of an affected twin (not recorded which). Both conserved end residues are part of each CDR3.

V: TRBV5-1
J: TRBJ1-1
CDR3: CASSLQGPSTEAFF

V: TRBV6-6
J: TRBJ2-1
CDR3: CASLSGRGEQFF

V: TRBV7-3
J: TRBJ2-7
CDR3: CASSLDYSEVKYF

V: TRBV9
J: TRBJ2-7
CDR3: CASSVVPARAYEQYF

V: TRBV29-1
J: TRBJ1-1
CDR3: CSVDKTDLGRPTEAFF

V: TRBV5-6
J: TRBJ2-7
CDR3: CASSPNRDRSYEQYF

V: TRBV4-2
J: TRBJ1-5
CDR3: CASSQGQGAGQPQHF

V: TRBV7-2
J: TRBJ2-7
CDR3: CASSLIGLVAGEQYF

V: TRBV11-2
J: TRBJ2-3
CDR3: CASSFRLAGVGSTDTQYF

V: TRBV5-1
J: TRBJ2-5
CDR3: CASSRTPGDHETQYF

V: TRBV4-2
J: TRBJ2-7
CDR3: CASSQGAGAGGLAGVISHEQYF

V: TRBV12-3/TRBV12-4
J: TRBJ2-7
CDR3: CANSSQGYEQYF

V: TRBV18
J: TRBJ1-2
CDR3: CASSRTGAYYGYTF

V: TRBV4-2
J: TRBJ2-7
CDR3: CASSLDRDSFYEQYF

V: TRBV7-2
J: TRBJ1-2
CDR3: CASSLSFLQGAYTF

V: TRBV27
J: TRBJ2-3
CDR3: CASSHQTEDTQYF

V: TRBV5-1
J: TRBJ2-5
CDR3: CASSGGQNQETQYF

V: TRBV5-4
J: TRBJ2-1
CDR3: CASSLAGLGNEQFF

V: TRBV18
J: TRBJ2-7
CDR3: CASSPSRTTYEQYF

V: TRBV20-1
J: TRBJ2-1
CDR3: CSAKDSRVNEQFF

V: TRBV6-2/TRBV6-3
J: TRBJ2-1
CDR3: CASSYSASGSTNEQFF

V: TRBV20-1
J: TRBJ1-6
CDR3: CSAREDSSYNSPLHF

V: TRBV12-3/TRBV12-4
J: TRBJ2-2
CDR3: CASTLLAGGKNSGELFF

V: TRBV18
J: TRBJ2-3
CDR3: CASSPRDRGTDTQYF

V: TRBV7-9
J: TRBJ2-1
CDR3: CASSSADGPTEFF

V: TRBV19
J: TRBJ2-1
CDR3: CASSRAGEQFF

V: TRBV4-2
J: TRBJ1-6
CDR3: CASSQDLGVSYNSPLHF

V: TRBV9
J: TRBJ2-7
CDR3: CASSVGLAEIYEQYF

V: TRBV11-1
J: TRBJ1-2
CDR3: CASSHPEVRGGYTF

V: TRBV27
J: TRBJ1-5
CDR3: CASSQDRGGQPQHF

V: TRBV4-2
J: TRBJ2-2
CDR3: CASSQEFAGQNTGELFF

V: TRBV12-3/TRBV12-4
J: TRBJ1-2
CDR3: CASSRETGNYGYTF

V: TRBV2
J: TRBJ2-1
CDR3: CASSELAGGNEQFF